The next 24 T cell receptor beta chains were all read from a single sample in a study of shared clonotypes between healthy human individuals (dated by TCRdb to about 2020). Receptor libraries were prepared by the immunoSEQ multiplex PCR assay. This is the immuneACCESS table as TCRdb keeps it, with only in-frame sequences that have V and J called. A part of the clones is gone; compared with another copy, unresolved V genes explain less than half, and the rest is unexplained. The sample has a few hundred thousand clones on record, approximately 80% of them singletons. The ten biggest clones cover around 13% of the sample. The sample comprised PBMCs. Receptor source: a woman aged 40-49 years in good health. Some clones in this sample may be carry-over from other donors' samples.

V is TRBV18 and J is TRBJ2-5, with 9 bases fitting TRBD1. Per germline, CDR1 KGHSH and CDR2 LQKENI. J gave up 5 bases and V 3 bases, and 10 bases lay outside the gene matches. This CDR3 has 16 amino acids. The CDR3 loop reads CASSPAGTGSSETQYF. CDR3 nucleotide sequence: TGTGCCAGCTCACCTGCCGGGACAGGGAGCTCGGAGACCCAGTACTTC.

The chain employs TRBV9 and TRBJ2-5; 7 nucleotides agree with TRBD1. In germline, CDR1 is SGDLS, CDR2 YYNGEE. With V trimmed by 0 bases and J by 5 bases, 10 bases remained unmatched. The CDR3 extends over 16 amino acids. This chain's CDR3 is CASSVGDSHRGETQYF. The CDR3 DNA reads as TGTGCCAGCAGCGTAGGGGACAGCCATCGAGGGGAGACCCAGTACTTC.

This rearrangement joins TRBV5-1 to TRBJ2-1; possible D gene TRBD2, 5 bases. There are 13 residues in the CDR3. Trimming removed 3 bases from V and 8 bases from J, with 12 bases in between. Germline CDR1 reads SGHRS; CDR2 reads YFSETQ. The DNA of the CDR3 is TGCGCCAGCAGCTCCCTTAGCGAACATGAGCAGTTCTTC. It encodes CASSSLSEHEQFF.

This clone was seen just once. This sequence joins TRBV7-2 and TRBJ2-1, with 8 bases aligning to TRBD1. The germline V gene encodes CDR1 SGHTA and CDR2 FQGNSA. After removal of 2 bases from V and 12 bases from J, the junction contained 18 bases not matched to a gene. This CDR3 is 17 amino acids long. This CDR3 is CASSLPRGTGTGTLQFF. The CDR3 nucleotides read TGTGCCAGCAGCTTACCGAGGGGAACCGGGACAGGAACCCTGCAGTTCTTC.

A remark on this clone: This sequence is one base from a far larger clone and is likely a read error. This sequence joins TRBV15 and TRBJ2-6, with D tentatively TRBD1 (5 bases). Germline lookup yields CDR1 LNHNV and CDR2 YYDKDF (reference sequence). The CDR3 is 15 amino acids. CDR3 bases: TGTGCCACCAGTGGAGACACCTCTGGGGCCAACGTCCAGACTTTC. Its translation: CATSGDTSGANVQTF.

CDR3 nucleotides: TGTGCCAGTAGTACCACATGGGACAGACAAGAGACCCAGTACTTC. Translated: CASSTTWDRQETQYF. This chain links TRBV19 with TRBJ2-5, with 7 bases fitting TRBD1. Losses at the gene ends were 4 bases for V and 2 bases for J; bases not matched to a gene: 7. The CDR3 consists of 15 residues. CDR1 and CDR2 (germline): LNHDA, SQIVND (reference sequence).

The chain carries TRBV9 and TRBJ1-2, with D maybe TRBD1 (6 bases). The CDR3 contains 14 residues. Trimming removed 3 bases from V and 6 bases from J, with 15 bases in between. The germline V gene encodes CDR1 SGDLS and CDR2 YYNGEE. The CDR3 region has the DNA TGTGCCAGCAGCGCGGACAGCCGACTTAATGGCTACACCTTC. Protein sequence: CASSADSRLNGYTF.

Only one count was recorded for this clone. The chain combines TRBV11-2 with TRBJ2-1; 7 bases are shared with TRBD2. V was clipped by 0 bases and J by 9 bases; unmatched bases: 8. Germline-derived CDR1 and CDR2 are SGHAT and FQNNGV. The CDR3 covers 15 residues. CDR3 protein: CASSLDRAGGGEQFF. CDR3 nucleotides: TGTGCCAGCAGCTTAGATCGAGCTGGGGGGGGTGAGCAGTTCTTC.

A few counts support this clone. The gene calls are TRBV5-1 and TRBJ2-7; a weak D match, TRBD1 (6 bases). CDR1 and CDR2 (germline): SGHRS, YFSETQ. The CDR3 is 17 amino acids. V lost 0 bases and J 8 bases, leaving 24 bases between the germline ends. The DNA of the CDR3 is TGCGCCAGCAGCTTGGAGCCTCCAGACAGGCCCCCTATCAAGCAGTACTTC. Its protein is CASSLEPPDRPPIKQYF.

This chain connects TRBV28 to TRBJ1-5, with D possibly being TRBD1 (5 bases). This CDR3 is 14 amino acids long. Trimming removed 2 bases at V and 5 bases at J, with 10 bases between. Germline assignment: CDR1 MDHEN and CDR2 SYDVKM. The DNA for the CDR3 is TGTGCCAGCAGTTTACACAGGAGTTATCAGCCCCAGCATTTT. Protein: CASSLHRSYQPQHF.

The V call is TRBV11-2, the J call TRBJ2-1; either TRBD1 or TRBD2 may fit D (6 bases each). This CDR3 region has 15 residues. Germline V gene data show CDR1 as SGHAT and CDR2 as FQNNGV. V was pared by 1 base and J by 7 bases, with 14 bases between. The CDR3 DNA reads TGTGCCAGCAGCTTAGGTCACAGGGAGGTGAATGAGCAGTTCTTC. Amino acid sequence: CASSLGHREVNEQFF.

This clone was detected once. The chain carries TRBV14 and TRBJ1-1; unclear D gene. Between the trimmed V and J ends, which lost 4 bases and 3 bases, there was a span of 9 bases. The germline V gene encodes CDR1 SGHDN and CDR2 FVKESK. The CDR3 contains 13 residues. CDR3 region: CASSPQVYTEAFF. DNA for the CDR3: TGTGCCAGCAGCCCCCAGGTATACACTGAAGCTTTCTTT. Full variable domain (rest looked up from reference TRBV14 and TRBJ1-1): EAGVTQFPSHSVIEKGQTVTLRCDPISGHDNLYWYRRVMGKEIKFLLHFVKESKQDESGMPNNRFLAERTGGTYSTLKVQPAELEDSGVYFCASSPQVYTEAFFGQGTRLTVV.

V is TRBV7-9 and J is TRBJ2-7; possible D gene TRBD2, 6 bases. In germline, CDR1 is SEHNR, CDR2 FQNEAQ (reference sequence). V gave up 4 bases and J gave up 3 bases, with 16 bases separating them. This CDR3 contains 15 residues. In DNA form, the CDR3 reads TGTGCCAGCAGCTCAACCGGGACTCCCTTCTACGAGCAGTACTTC. It is translated as CASSSTGTPFYEQYF.

The chain is built from TRBV5-4 and TRBJ1-3; D is unresolved. The length of the CDR3 is 14 residues. CDR1 is SGHNT and CDR2 is YYREEE in the germline V gene (reference sequence). The V end lost 1 base, the J end lost 4 bases, and 9 bases lay between the germline ends. CDR3 region: CASSLRQDGNTIYF. As DNA, the CDR3 is TGTGCCAGCAGCTTGAGGCAGGACGGAAACACCATATATTTT. Combining the CDR3 with reference TRBV5-4 and TRBJ1-3 gives the whole variable domain ETGVTQSPTHLIKTRGQQVTLRCSSQSGHNTVSWYQQALGQGPQFIFQYYREEENGRGNFPPRFSGLQFPNYSSELNVNALELDDSALYLCASSLRQDGNTIYFGEGSWLTVV.

This clone was counted a single time. The rearrangement links TRBV6-1 to TRBJ1-1; tentative D call: TRBD1 (5 bases). This CDR3 has 12 residues. The V end was cut by 9 bases, the J end by 3 bases, with 11 bases between. The germline gives CDR1 MNHNS, CDR2 SASEGT. CDR3 region: CASGTGDTEAFF. The CDR3 nucleotides read TGTGCCAGTGGGACGGGAGACACTGAAGCTTTCTTT.

V and J are TRBV7-2 and TRBJ2-3; D possibly matches TRBD1 or TRBD2 (5 bases each). Germline assignment: CDR1 SGHTA and CDR2 FQGNSA. This CDR3 contains 15 residues. V was shortened by 5 bases and J by 2 bases, with 14 bases between the two germline ends. DNA for the CDR3: TGTGCCAGCAGCCGAGACGGGACCCTCACAGATACGCAGTATTTT. Encoded protein: CASSRDGTLTDTQYF. Based on the CDR3 plus reference TRBV7-2 and TRBJ2-3, the full variable domain is GAGVSQSPSNKVTEKGKDVELRCDPISGHTALYWYRQSLGQGLEFLIYFQGNSAPDKSGLPSDRFSAERTGGSVSTLTIQRTQQEDSAVYLCASSRDGTLTDTQYFGPGTRLTVL.

This clone was seen only a few times. The rearrangement links TRBV30 to TRBJ1-2; D is possibly TRBD1 (5 bases). The length of the CDR3 is 14 residues. The germline V gene has CDR1 GTSNPN and CDR2 SVGIG (reference sequence). With 4 bases removed from V and 1 base from J, the gap between germline ends came to 13 bases. The CDR3 DNA reads TGTGCCTGGACAGGGCTGCGCGTTAACTATGGCTACACCTTC. Encoded protein: CAWTGLRVNYGYTF.

The genes are TRBV4-1 and TRBJ1-5; D is perhaps TRBD1 (5 bases). There are 14 residues in the CDR3. Trimming took off 3 bases at V and 7 bases at J, with 13 bases between the two ends. The V gene's germline CDR1 is MGHRA and CDR2 YSYEKL. Written as DNA, the CDR3 is TGCGCCAGCAGCCACGGATCAGGGAGCCAGCCCCAGCATTTT. This codes for CASSHGSGSQPQHF.

The V call is TRBV5-1, the J call TRBJ1-2, with 8 bases that match TRBD1. The CDR3 is 14 amino acids. Germline assignment: CDR1 SGHRS and CDR2 YFSETQ. The V segment lost 4 bases and the J segment 8 bases; nucleotides outside the gene matches: 10. CDR3 DNA sequence: TGCGCCAGCAGCCAAGGACAGGGCCTCGGGGGCTACACCTTC. This sequence encodes CASSQGQGLGGYTF.

This clone was observed once. It is likely a read error: a sequence one base away is far more abundant. The gene calls are TRBV5-1 and TRBJ2-7; TRBD1 matches at 8 bases. Germline V gene sequence: CDR1 SGHRS, CDR2 YFSETQ. The CDR3 is 15 amino acids. The CDR3 region has the DNA TGCGCCGGCAGCCCCCTGGGCAGGGGGCTCGACGAGCAGTACTTC. This gives the protein CAGSPLGRGLDEQYF.

The chain uses TRBV30 and TRBJ2-7, with TRBD2 matching 7 bases. J gave up 4 bases and V 0 bases, and 9 bases lay outside the gene matches. Germline assignment: CDR1 GTSNPN and CDR2 SVGIG (reference sequence). CDR3 length: 15 residues. CDR3 nucleotides: TGTGCCTGGAGTGTAATTGCGGGAGCCTCGTACGAGCAGTACTTC. Protein: CAWSVIAGASYEQYF.

This clone appeared many times. The chain recombines TRBV28 with TRBJ2-3, with 10 bases fitting TRBD2. The germline CDR1 and CDR2 sequences are MDHEN and SYDVKM. This CDR3 is built from 17 residues. With V trimmed by 1 base and J by 4 bases, 8 bases remained unmatched. CDR3: CASSLLASGRTADTQYF. CDR3 bases: TGTGCCAGCAGTTTATTGGCTAGCGGGAGAACTGCAGATACGCAGTATTTT.

V gene TRBV27 combines with J gene TRBJ1-1; D is perhaps TRBD1 (6 bases). There are 17 residues in the CDR3. V was pared by 5 bases and J by 7 bases, with 26 bases between. Germline loops: CDR1 MNHEY, CDR2 SMNVEV (reference sequence). The CDR3 nucleotides read TGTGCCAGCAGTCCCAATACCCTCTCCGGGCTCAGGGGTGAAGCTTTCTTT. It is translated as CASSPNTLSGLRGEAFF.

The V gene is TRBV6-4, the J gene TRBJ2-3; D possibly uses TRBD1 or TRBD2 (5 bases each). Trimming took off 7 bases at V and 0 bases at J, with 11 bases between the two ends. Germline values: CDR1 MRHNA, CDR2 SNTAGT. The CDR3 loop spans 14 amino acids. This chain's CDR3 is CASTPGPSTDTQYF. The DNA of the CDR3 is TGTGCCAGCACCCCGGGACCCAGCACAGATACGCAGTATTTT.